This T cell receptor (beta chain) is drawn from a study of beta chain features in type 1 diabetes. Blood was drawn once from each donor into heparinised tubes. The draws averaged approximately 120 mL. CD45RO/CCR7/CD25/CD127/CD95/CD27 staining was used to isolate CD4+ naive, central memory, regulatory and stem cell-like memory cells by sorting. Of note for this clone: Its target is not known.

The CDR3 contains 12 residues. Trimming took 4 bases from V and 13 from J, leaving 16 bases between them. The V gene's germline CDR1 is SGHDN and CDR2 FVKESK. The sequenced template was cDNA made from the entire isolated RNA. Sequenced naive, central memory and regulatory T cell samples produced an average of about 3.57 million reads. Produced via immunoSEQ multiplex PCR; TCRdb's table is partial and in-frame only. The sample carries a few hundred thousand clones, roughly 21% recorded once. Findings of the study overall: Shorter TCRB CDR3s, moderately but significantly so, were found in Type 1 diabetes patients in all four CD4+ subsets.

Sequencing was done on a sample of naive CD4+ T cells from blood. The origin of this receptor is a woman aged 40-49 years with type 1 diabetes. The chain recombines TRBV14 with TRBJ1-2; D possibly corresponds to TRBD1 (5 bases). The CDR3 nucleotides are TGTGCCAGCAGCCCCGGGTGGAGGGACCCCACCTTC. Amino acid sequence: CASSPGWRDPTF.